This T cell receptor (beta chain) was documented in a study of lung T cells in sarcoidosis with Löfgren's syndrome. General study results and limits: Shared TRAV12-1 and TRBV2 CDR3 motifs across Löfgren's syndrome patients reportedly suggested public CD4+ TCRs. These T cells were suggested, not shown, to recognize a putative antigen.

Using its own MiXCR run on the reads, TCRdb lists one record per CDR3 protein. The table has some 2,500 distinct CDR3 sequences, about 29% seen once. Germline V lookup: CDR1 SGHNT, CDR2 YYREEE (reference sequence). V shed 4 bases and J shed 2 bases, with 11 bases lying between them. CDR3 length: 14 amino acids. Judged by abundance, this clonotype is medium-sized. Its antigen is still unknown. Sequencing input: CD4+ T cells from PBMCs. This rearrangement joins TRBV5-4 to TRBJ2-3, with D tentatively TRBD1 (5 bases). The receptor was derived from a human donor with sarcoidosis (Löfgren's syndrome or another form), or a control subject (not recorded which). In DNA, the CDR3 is TGTGCCAGCAGCCTCGACAGCGTCACAGATACGCAGTATTTT. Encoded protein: CASSLDSVTDTQYF.